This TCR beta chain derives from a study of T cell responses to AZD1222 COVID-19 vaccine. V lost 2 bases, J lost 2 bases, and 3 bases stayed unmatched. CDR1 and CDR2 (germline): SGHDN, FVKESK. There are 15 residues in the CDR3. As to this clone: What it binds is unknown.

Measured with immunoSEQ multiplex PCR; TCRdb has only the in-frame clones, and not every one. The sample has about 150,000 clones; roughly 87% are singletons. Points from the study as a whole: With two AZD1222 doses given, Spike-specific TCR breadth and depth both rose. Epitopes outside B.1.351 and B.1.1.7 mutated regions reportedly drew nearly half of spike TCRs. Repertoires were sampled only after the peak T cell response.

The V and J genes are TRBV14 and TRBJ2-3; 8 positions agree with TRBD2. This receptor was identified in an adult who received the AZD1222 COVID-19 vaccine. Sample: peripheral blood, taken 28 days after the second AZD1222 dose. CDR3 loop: CASSQRLANTDTQYF. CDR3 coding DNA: TGTGCCAGCAGCCAACGACTAGCGAACACAGATACGCAGTATTTT.